This T cell receptor beta chain appears in the sequencing data of a study of cytomegalovirus exposure and HLA in healthy donors. PCR used 60 Vbeta primers and 13 Jbeta primers. Sequenced by immunoSEQ multiplex PCR; TCRdb stores in-frame clones only, minus some. The profile shows roughly 160,000 clones, around 84% of them singletons. This CDR3 spans 11 amino acids. The germline V and J ends were trimmed by 6 bases and 13 bases, with 18 bases remaining between them. Germline V gene lookup returns CDR1 SQVTM and CDR2 ANQGSEA. Details on this clone: Its antigen is unknown.

Whole-study results and caveats: By a later analysis, the bulk of CMV-associated TCR beta chains appeared HLA-restricted. Likely technical artifact: a cluster of highly shared sequence variants.

This clonotype was sampled from a boy aged 2 to 10 in good health and CMV-seronegative. This chain uses TRBV29-1 with TRBJ1-2; the D is unclear. Sequenced input: PBMCs. CDR3 protein: CSVHDVKVSTF. CDR3 nucleotides: TGCAGCGTCCATGATGTAAAAGTGAGCACCTTC. The entire variable domain, with the rest obtained from reference TRBV29-1 and TRBJ1-2, is as follows: SAVISQKPSRDICQRGTSLTIQCQVDSQVTMMFWYRQQPGQSLTLIATANQGSEATYESGFVIDKFPISRPNLTFSTLTVSNMSPEDSSIYLCSVHDVKVSTFGSGTRLTVV.